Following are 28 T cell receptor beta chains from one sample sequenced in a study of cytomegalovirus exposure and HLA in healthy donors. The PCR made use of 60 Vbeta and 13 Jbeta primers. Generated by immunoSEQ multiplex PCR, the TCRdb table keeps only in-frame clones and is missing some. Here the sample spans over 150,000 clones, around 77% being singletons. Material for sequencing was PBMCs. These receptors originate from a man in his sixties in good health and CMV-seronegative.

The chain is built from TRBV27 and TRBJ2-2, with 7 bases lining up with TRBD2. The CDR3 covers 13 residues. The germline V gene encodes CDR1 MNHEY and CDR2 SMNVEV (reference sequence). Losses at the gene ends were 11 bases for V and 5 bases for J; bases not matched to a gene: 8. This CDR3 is CAVYAGDTGELFF. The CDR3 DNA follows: TGTGCCGTCTACGCGGGGGATACCGGGGAGCTGTTTTTT.

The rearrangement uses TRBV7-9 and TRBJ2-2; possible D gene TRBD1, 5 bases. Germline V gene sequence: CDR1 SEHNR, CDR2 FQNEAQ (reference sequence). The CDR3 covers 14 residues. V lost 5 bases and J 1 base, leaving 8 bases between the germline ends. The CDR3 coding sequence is TGTGCCAGCAGCCGACAGATGAACACCGGGGAGCTGTTTTTT. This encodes CASSRQMNTGELFF.

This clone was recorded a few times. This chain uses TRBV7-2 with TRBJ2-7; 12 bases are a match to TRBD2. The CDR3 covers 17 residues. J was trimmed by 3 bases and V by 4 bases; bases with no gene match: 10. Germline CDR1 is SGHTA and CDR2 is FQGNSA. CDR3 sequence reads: CASSSQASGRALYEQYF. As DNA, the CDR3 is TGTGCCAGCAGCTCACAGGCTAGCGGGAGGGCCCTCTACGAGCAGTACTTC.

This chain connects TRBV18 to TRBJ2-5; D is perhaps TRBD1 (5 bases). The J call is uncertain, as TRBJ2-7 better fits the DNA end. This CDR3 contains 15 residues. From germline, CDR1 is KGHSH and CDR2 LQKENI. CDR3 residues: CASSSTANLLDEQYF. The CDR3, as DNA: TGTGCCAGCTCATCGACAGCCAACCTGTTAGACGAGCAGTACTTC.

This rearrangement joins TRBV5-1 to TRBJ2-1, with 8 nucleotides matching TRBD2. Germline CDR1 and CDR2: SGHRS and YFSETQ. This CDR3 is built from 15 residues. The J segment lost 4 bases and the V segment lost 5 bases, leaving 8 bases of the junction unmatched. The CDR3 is CASRPTSGGYNEQFF. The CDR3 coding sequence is TGCGCCAGCAGACCTACTAGCGGAGGTTACAATGAGCAGTTCTTC.

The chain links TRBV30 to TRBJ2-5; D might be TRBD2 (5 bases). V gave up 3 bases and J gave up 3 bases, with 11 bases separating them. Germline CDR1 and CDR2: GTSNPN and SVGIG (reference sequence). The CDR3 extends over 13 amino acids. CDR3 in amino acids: CAWSLTSKETQYF. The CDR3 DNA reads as TGTGCCTGGAGCCTAACTAGTAAAGAGACCCAGTACTTC.

CDR3: CSVEWGDGAEAFF. Written as DNA, the CDR3 is TGCAGCGTTGAGTGGGGGGACGGAGCTGAAGCTTTCTTT. The J gene is TRBJ1-1, the V gene TRBV29-1; possible D gene TRBD1, 5 bases. Germline values: CDR1 SQVTM, CDR2 ANQGSEA. V gave up 3 bases and J gave up 6 bases, with 14 bases separating them. This CDR3 has 13 amino acids.

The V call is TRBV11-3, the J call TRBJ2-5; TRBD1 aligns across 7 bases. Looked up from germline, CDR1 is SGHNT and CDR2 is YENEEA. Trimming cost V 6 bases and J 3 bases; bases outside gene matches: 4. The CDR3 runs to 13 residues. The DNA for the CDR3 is TGTGCCAGCAGGCGAACAGGGGAAGAGACCCAGTACTTC. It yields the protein CASRRTGEETQYF.

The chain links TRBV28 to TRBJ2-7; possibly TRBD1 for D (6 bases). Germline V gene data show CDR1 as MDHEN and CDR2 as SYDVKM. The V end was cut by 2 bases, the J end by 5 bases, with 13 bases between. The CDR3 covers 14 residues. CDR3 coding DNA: TGTGCCAGCAGTTTAGCCCAGGGGCTGAACGAGCAGTACTTC. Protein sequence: CASSLAQGLNEQYF.

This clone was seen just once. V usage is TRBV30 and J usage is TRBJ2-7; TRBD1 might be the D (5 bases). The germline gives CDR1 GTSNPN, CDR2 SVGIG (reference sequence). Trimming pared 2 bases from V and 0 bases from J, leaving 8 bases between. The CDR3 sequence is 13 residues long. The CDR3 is CAWSKGFSYEQYF. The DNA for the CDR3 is TGTGCCTGGAGTAAGGGGTTCTCCTACGAGCAGTACTTC.

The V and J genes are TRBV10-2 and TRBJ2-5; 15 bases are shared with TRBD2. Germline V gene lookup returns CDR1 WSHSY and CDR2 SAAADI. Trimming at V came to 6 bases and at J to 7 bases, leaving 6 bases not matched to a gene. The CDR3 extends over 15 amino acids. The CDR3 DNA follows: TGCGCCAGCAGGGGACTAGCGGGAGGAGGCGGGACCCAGTACTTC. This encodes CASRGLAGGGGTQYF.

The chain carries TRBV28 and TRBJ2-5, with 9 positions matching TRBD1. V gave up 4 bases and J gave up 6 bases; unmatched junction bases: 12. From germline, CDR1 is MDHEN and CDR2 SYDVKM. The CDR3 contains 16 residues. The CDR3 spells CASSSSETGGMKTQYF. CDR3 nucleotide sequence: TGTGCCAGCAGTTCGTCCGAGACAGGGGGTATGAAGACCCAGTACTTC.

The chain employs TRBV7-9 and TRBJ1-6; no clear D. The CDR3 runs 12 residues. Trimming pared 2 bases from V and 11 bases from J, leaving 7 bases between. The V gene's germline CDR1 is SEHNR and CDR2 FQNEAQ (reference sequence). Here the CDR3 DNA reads TGTGCCAGCAGCTTATGGGGAGCACCCCTCCACTTT. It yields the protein CASSLWGAPLHF.

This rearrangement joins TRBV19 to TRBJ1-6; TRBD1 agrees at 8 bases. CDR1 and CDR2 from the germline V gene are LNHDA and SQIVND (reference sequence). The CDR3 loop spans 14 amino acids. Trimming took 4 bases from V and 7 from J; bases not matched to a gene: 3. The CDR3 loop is CASSNRDRNSPLHF. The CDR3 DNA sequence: TGTGCCAGTAGTAACCGGGACAGGAATTCACCCCTCCACTTT.

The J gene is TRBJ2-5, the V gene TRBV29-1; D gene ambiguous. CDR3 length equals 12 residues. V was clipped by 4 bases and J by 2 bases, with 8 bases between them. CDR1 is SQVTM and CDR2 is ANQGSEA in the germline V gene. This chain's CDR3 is CSVVAPQETQYF. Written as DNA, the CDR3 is TGCAGCGTTGTAGCCCCACAAGAGACCCAGTACTTC.

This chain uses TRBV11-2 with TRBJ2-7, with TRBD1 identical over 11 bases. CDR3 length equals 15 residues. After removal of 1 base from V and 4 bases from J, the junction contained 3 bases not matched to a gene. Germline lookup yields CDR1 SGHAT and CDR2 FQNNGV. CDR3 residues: CASSLGTGGGYEQYF. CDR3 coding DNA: TGTGCCAGCAGCTTAGGGACAGGGGGCGGGTACGAGCAGTACTTC.

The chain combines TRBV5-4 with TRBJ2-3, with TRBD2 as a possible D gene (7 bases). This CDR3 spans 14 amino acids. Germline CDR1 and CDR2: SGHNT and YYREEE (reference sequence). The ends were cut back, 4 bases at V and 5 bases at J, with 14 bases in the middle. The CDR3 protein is CASSIRGARDTQYF. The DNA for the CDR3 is TGTGCCAGCAGCATACGGGGGGCCAGAGATACGCAGTATTTT.

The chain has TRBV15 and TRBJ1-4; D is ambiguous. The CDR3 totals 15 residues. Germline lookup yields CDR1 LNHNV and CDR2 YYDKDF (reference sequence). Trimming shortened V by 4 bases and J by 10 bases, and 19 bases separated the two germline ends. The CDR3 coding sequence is TGTGCCACCAGCACCCAGACTATTAATGAGAGAAAACTGTTTTTT. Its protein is CATSTQTINERKLFF.

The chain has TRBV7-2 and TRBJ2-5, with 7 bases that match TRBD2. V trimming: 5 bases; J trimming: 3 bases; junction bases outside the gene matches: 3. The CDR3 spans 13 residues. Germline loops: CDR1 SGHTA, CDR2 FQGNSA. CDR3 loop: CASSPSGEETQYF. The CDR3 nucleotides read TGTGCCAGCAGCCCAAGCGGGGAAGAGACCCAGTACTTC. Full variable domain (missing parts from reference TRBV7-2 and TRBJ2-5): GAGVSQSPSNKVTEKGKDVELRCDPISGHTALYWYRQSLGQGLEFLIYFQGNSAPDKSGLPSDRFSAERTGGSVSTLTIQRTQQEDSAVYLCASSPSGEETQYFGPGTRLLVL.

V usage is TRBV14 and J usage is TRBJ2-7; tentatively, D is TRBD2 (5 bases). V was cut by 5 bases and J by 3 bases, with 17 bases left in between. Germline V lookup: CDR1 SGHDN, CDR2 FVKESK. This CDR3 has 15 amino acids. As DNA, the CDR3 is TGTGCCAGCAGCTGGAGAAGCGGAAACCTCTACGAGCAGTACTTC. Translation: CASSWRSGNLYEQYF.

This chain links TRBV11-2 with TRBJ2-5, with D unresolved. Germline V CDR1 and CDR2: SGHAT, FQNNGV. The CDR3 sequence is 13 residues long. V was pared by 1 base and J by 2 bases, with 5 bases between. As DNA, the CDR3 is TGTGCCAGCAGCTTAGGAGGACAAGAGACCCAGTACTTC. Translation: CASSLGGQETQYF.

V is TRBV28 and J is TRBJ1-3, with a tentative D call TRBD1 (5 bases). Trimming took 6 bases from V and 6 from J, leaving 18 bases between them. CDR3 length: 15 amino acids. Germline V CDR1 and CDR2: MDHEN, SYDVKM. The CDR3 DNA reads TGTGCCAGCAGGAACGCCCCAGGGCTCCAAAACACCATATATTTT. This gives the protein CASRNAPGLQNTIYF.

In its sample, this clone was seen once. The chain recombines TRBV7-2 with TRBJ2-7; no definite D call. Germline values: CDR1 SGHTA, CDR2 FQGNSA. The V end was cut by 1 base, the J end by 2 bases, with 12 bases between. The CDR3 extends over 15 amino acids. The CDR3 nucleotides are TGTGCCAGCAGCTTAGTCGGCGTAGCTCCCTACGAGCAGTACTTC. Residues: CASSLVGVAPYEQYF.

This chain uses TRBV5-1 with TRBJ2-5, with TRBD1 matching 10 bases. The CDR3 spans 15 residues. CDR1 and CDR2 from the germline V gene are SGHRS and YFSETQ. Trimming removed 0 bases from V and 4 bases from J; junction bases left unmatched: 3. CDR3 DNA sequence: TGCGCCAGCAGCTTGGGGGACAGGGGAGTAGAGACCCAGTACTTC. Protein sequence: CASSLGDRGVETQYF.

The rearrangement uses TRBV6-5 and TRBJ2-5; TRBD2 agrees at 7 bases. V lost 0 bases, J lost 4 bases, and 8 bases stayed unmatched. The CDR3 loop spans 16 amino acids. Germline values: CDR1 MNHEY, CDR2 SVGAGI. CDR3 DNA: TGTGCCAGCAGTTACTCGGCGGGAGCCTTAGGAGAGACCCAGTACTTC. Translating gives CASSYSAGALGETQYF.

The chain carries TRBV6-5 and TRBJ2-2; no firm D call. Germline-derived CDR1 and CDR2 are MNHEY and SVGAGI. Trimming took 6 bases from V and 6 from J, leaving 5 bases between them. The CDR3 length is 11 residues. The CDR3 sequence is CASSGAGELFF. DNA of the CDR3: TGTGCCAGCAGCGGAGCCGGGGAGCTGTTTTTT.

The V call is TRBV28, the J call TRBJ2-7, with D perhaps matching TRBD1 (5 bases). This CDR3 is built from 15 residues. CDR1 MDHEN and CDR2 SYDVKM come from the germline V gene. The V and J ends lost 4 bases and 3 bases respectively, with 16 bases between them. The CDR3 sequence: CASSSQPSGFYEQYF. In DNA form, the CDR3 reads TGTGCCAGCAGTTCCCAGCCGTCAGGGTTCTACGAGCAGTACTTC.

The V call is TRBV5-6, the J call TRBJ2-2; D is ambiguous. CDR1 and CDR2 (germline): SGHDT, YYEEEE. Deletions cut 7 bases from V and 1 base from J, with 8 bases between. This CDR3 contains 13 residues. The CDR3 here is CASAIGNTGELFF. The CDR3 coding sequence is TGTGCCAGCGCCATCGGGAACACCGGGGAGCTGTTTTTT.